The rows below give T cell receptor beta chains drawn from one sample of a study of T cells in Graves' hyperthyroidism and ophthalmopathy. TCRdb analysed the multiplex PCR reads with MiXCR anew, one entry per CDR3 protein. Here the sample spans hundreds of thousands of distinct CDR3 sequences, nearly 45% being singletons. Source material: peripheral blood or thyroid tissue (not recorded which). The receptors derive from an adult man with Graves' disease, either hyperthyroidism or ophthalmopathy (not recorded which). Both conserved end residues are trimmed from each CDR3.

CDR3: ASSLSGTNDEQY
V: TRBV19
J: TRBJ2-7

CDR3: SARDYGGQDYGYT
V: TRBV20-1
J: TRBJ1-2

CDR3: ASILAGSLDFGELF
V: TRBV7-2
J: TRBJ2-2

CDR3: ASSLVLNKQGRLNTEAF
V: TRBV7-8
J: TRBJ1-1

CDR3: ASSLLSGVEETQY
V: TRBV5-8
J: TRBJ2-5

CDR3: ASSDHFHEQY
V: TRBV12-3/TRBV12-4
J: TRBJ2-7

CDR3: ASSSMANYGYT
V: TRBV5-6
J: TRBJ1-2

CDR3: ASSLRKGGGANVLT
V: TRBV7-6
J: TRBJ2-6

CDR3: ASGKETQY
V: TRBV25-1
J: TRBJ2-5

CDR3: ATSRGTGSGETQY
V: TRBV15
J: TRBJ2-5

CDR3: ASSFRDRVYA
V: TRBV7-9
J: TRBJ1-2

CDR3: ASTGGYSMNTEAF
V: TRBV2
J: TRBJ1-1

CDR3: ASSPGQTQETQH
V: TRBV7-2
J: TRBJ1-5

CDR3: ASSRRDTSNTEAF
V: TRBV2
J: TRBJ1-1

CDR3: ATSDLRPNTGELF
V: TRBV24-1
J: TRBJ2-2

CDR3: ASSGPFNQPQH
V: TRBV25-1
J: TRBJ1-5

CDR3: SVGGPAPNEKLF
V: TRBV29-1
J: TRBJ1-4

CDR3: ASSLALARGYTEAF
V: TRBV5-1
J: TRBJ1-1

CDR3: ASRSDSSQPQH
V: TRBV6-6
J: TRBJ1-5

CDR3: ASSLLSGREAF
V: TRBV7-9
J: TRBJ1-1

CDR3: ASSLGTIKQETQY
V: TRBV5-1
J: TRBJ2-5

CDR3: AISESGNNQPQH
V: TRBV10-3
J: TRBJ1-5

CDR3: ASSQGEPYGYT
V: TRBV7-8
J: TRBJ1-2

CDR3: ASSIAASGTRPYEQY
V: TRBV19
J: TRBJ2-7